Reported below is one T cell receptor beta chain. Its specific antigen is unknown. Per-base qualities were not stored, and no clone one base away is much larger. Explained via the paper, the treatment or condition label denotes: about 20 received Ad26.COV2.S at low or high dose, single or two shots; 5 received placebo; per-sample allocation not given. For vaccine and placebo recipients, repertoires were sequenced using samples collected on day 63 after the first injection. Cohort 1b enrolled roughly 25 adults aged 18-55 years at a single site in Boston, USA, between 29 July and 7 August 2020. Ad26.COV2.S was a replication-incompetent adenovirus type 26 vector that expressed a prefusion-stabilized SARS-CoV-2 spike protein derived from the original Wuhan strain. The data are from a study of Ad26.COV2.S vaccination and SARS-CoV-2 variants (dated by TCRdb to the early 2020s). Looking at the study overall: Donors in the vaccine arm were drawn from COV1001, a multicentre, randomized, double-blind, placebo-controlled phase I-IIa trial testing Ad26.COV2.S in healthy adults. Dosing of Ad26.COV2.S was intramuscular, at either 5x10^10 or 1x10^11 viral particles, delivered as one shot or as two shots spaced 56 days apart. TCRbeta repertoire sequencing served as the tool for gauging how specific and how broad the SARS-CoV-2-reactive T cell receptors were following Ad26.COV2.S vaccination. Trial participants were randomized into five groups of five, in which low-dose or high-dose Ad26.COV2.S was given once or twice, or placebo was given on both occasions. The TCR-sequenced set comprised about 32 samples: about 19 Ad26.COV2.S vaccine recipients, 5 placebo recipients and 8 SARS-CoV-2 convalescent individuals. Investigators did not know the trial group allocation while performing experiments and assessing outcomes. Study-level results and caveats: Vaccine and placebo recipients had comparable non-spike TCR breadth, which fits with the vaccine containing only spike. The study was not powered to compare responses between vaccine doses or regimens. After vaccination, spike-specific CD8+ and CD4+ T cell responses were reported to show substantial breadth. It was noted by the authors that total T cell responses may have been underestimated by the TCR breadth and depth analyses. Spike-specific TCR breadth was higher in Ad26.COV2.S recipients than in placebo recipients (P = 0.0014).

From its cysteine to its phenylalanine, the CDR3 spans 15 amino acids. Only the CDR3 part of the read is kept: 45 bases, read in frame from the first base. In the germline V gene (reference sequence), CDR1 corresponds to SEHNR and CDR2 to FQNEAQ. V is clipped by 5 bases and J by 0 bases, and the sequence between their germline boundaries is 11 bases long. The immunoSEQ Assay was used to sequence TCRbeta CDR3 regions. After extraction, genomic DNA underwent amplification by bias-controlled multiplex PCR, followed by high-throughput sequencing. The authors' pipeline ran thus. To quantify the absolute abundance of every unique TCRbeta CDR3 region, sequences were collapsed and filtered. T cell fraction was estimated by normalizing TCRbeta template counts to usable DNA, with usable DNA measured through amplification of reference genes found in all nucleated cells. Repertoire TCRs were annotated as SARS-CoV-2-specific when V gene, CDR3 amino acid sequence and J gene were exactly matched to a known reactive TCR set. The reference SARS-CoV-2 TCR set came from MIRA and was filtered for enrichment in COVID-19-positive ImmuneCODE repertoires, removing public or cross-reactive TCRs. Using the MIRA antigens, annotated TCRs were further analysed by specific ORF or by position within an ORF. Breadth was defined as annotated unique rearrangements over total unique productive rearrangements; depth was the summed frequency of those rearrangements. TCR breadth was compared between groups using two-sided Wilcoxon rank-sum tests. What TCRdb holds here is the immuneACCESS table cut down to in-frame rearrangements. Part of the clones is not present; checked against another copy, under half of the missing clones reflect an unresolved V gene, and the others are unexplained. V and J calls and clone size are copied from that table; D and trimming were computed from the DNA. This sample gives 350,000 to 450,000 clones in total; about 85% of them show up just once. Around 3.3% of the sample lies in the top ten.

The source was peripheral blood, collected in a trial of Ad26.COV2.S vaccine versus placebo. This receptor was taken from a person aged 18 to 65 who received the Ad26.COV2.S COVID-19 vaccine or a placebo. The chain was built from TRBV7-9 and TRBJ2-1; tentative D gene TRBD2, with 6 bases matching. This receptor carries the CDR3 CASSPSGGSYNEQFF. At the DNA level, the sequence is TGTGCCAGCAGCCCATCCGGGGGCTCCTACAATGAGCAGTTCTTC.